Listed below are T cell receptor beta chains from one sample, sequenced in a study of blood T cells in healthy people across ages. TCRdb re-analysed the 5' RACE reads in MiXCR, keeping a single row per CDR3 protein. In the table there are 1.4 million or so distinct CDR3 sequences, around 40% of which are singletons. Sequenced sample: blood. The receptors stem from a woman between 18 and 29 years old in good health. Both conserved end residues are part of each CDR3. A D gene is named only where the DNA matches it firmly. The size of a clone is reported for some rows only, either as once, few or many, or as a class for expanded clones.

v_gene	d_gene	abundance	j_gene	CDR3aa	CDR3nt
TRBV13	NA	few	TRBJ2-1	CASSPHAYYRERQFF	TGTGCCAGCAGCCCGCACGCTTACTACAGGGAACGGCAGTTCTTC
TRBV11-3	NA	NA	TRBJ2-2	CASSRWPNTGELFF	TGTGCCAGCAGCCGTTGGCCGAACACCGGGGAGCTGTTTTTT
TRBV2	NA	few	TRBJ1-4	CASNLEEGNEKLFF	TGTGCCAGCAATTTAGAGGAGGGCAATGAAAAACTGTTTTTT
TRBV12-3/TRBV12-4	NA	NA	TRBJ2-1	CASKPNLGVGEQFF	TGTGCCAGCAAACCCAATCTAGGCGTAGGTGAGCAGTTCTTC
TRBV10-3	NA	NA	TRBJ2-7	CAIRQSSYEQYF	TGTGCCATCAGACAGAGCTCCTACGAGCAGTACTTC
TRBV6-5	NA	few	TRBJ2-1	CASSYVRDGDNEQFF	TGTGCCAGCAGTTACGTCCGGGACGGGGACAATGAGCAGTTCTTC
TRBV20-1	NA	many	TRBJ2-1	CSASPSHEQFF	TGCAGTGCTAGCCCTAGCCATGAGCAGTTCTTC
TRBV11-2	NA	few	TRBJ2-1	CASSLTAPAGEQFF	TGTGCCAGCAGCTTAACGGCCCCCGCAGGGGAGCAGTTCTTC
TRBV27	TRBD2	NA	TRBJ2-3	CASSSGLAVDTQYF	TGTGCCAGCAGTTCCGGACTAGCCGTAGATACGCAGTATTTT
TRBV5-1	NA	NA	TRBJ1-4	CASSLSGRGATNEKLFF	TGCGCCAGCAGCTTAAGCGGCAGGGGAGCAACTAATGAAAAACTGTTTTTT
TRBV4-2	NA	few	TRBJ2-2	CASSQRTGELFF	TGTGCCAGCAGCCAAAGGACCGGGGAGCTGTTTTTT
TRBV21-1	NA	NA	TRBJ1-4	CASSPRGAPRGEKLFF	TGTGCCAGCAGCCCCAGAGGCGCACCCAGAGGTGAAAAACTGTTTTTT
TRBV3-1	NA	few	TRBJ1-2	CASSQGLRGDYGYTF	TGTGCCAGCAGCCAGGGTCTGAGGGGGGACTATGGCTACACCTTC
TRBV7-9	NA	few	TRBJ1-2	CASSRIPHYGYTF	TGTGCCAGCAGCCGGATCCCCCACTATGGCTACACCTTC
TRBV27	NA	few	TRBJ1-2	CASSLRRAHGEVYGYTF	TGTGCCAGCAGTTTGAGGAGGGCCCACGGTGAGGTGTATGGCTACACCTTC
TRBV6-5	TRBD1	NA	TRBJ1-5	CASGLSGTGLNQPQHF	TGTGCCAGCGGACTTTCCGGGACAGGTTTAAATCAGCCCCAGCATTTT
TRBV6-2/TRBV6-3	TRBD2	few	TRBJ2-7	CASSYHIKTRDYTYEQYF	TGTGCCAGCAGTTACCATATCAAAACCCGGGACTACACCTACGAGCAGTACTTC
TRBV12-3/TRBV12-4	NA	few	TRBJ1-2	CASSVVGDHGYTF	TGTGCCAGCAGTGTAGTGGGGGATCATGGCTACACCTTC
TRBV18	NA	once	TRBJ2-7	CASSVSSNYEQYF	TGTGCCAGCTCAGTTTCGTCCAACTACGAGCAGTACTTC
TRBV28	NA	few	TRBJ1-2	CASSLSSGRGYTF	TGTGCCAGCAGTTTATCCTCCGGCAGAGGCTACACCTTC
TRBV2	TRBD1	NA	TRBJ1-2	CASSEYDRGDGYTF	TGTGCCAGCAGTGAGTACGACAGGGGTGATGGCTACACCTTC
TRBV27	NA	few	TRBJ2-1	CASDPLGGPYNEQFF	TGTGCCAGCGACCCTTTGGGGGGGCCGTACAATGAGCAGTTCTTC
TRBV30	NA	NA	TRBJ2-3	CAWSRLGKDTQYF	TGTGCCTGGAGTAGGCTAGGGAAAGATACGCAGTATTTT
TRBV13	TRBD1	NA	TRBJ2-2	CASSSRDRDNTGELFF	TGTGCCAGCAGCTCCCGGGACAGAGATAACACCGGGGAGCTGTTTTTT
TRBV29-1	TRBD1	few	TRBJ2-3	CSVARGPADTQYF	TGCAGCGTTGCCAGGGGGCCTGCAGATACGCAGTATTTT